A selection of T cell receptor beta chains follows, all from one sample in a study of shared clonotypes between healthy human individuals. TCRdb keeps only in-frame clones here, not all; method: immunoSEQ multiplex PCR. This table has some 2,100,000 clones, about 92% appearing once. The sequencing input was naive CD8+ T cells from PBMCs. The receptors derive from a man between 18 and 29 years old in good health. Some clones in this sample may be carry-over from other donors' samples. Both conserved end residues are part of each CDR3. D genes are given only for firm matches. Clone size is not always given. Where it is, it says once, few, many or a class for expanded clones.

TRBJ2-1,-,-,TRBV29-1,TGCAGCGTTCTCGGGACCCCCTACAATGAGCAGTTCTTC,CSVLGTPYNEQFF
TRBJ2-3,TRBD2,-,TRBV19,TGTGCCAGTAGTATTTATTCCAGCGGGGTAGATACGCAGTATTTT,CASSIYSSGVDTQYF
TRBJ2-7,-,-,TRBV7-8,TGTGCCAGCAGCTTAGCAGGCAGGGCGAACGAGCAGTACTTC,CASSLAGRANEQYF
TRBJ1-1,-,few,TRBV9,TGTGCCAGCAGCGTAGGAGGGGCTGAAGCTTTCTTT,CASSVGGAEAFF
TRBJ2-2,-,once,TRBV11-2,TGTGCCAGCACCAACTCACGGGGAGTCAACACCGGGGAGCTGTTTTTT,CASTNSRGVNTGELFF
TRBJ1-4,-,-,TRBV5-1,TGCGCCAGCAGCTCAACCGACAGGAGGACTAATGAAAAACTGTTTTTT,CASSSTDRRTNEKLFF
TRBJ1-2,-,-,TRBV5-5,TGTGCCAGCAGCTGGGGACACTATGGCTACACCTTC,CASSWGHYGYTF
TRBJ2-7,TRBD2,once,TRBV29-1,TGCAGCGCTCGGGGAGGGAAAAACTCCTACGAGCAGTACTTC,CSARGGKNSYEQYF
TRBJ2-7,-,-,TRBV2,TGTGCCAGCAGTTCCCGGGAATCGGAAGGGTACGAGCAGTACTTC,CASSSRESEGYEQYF
TRBJ2-3,TRBD2,once,TRBV7-8,TGTGCCAGCAGCCCGTTGAGGGAGCGGGAGTTCGCAGATACGCAGTATTTT,CASSPLREREFADTQYF
TRBJ2-5,-,-,TRBV6-6,TGTGCCAGCAGTTACCCCGGGATGGGGCGGCGAGAGACCCAGTACTTC,CASSYPGMGRRETQYF
TRBJ2-2,-,-,TRBV30,TGTGCCTGGACCACAGGTGGAGGGGCCGGGGAGCTGTTTTTT,CAWTTGGGAGELFF
TRBJ2-7,TRBD2,-,TRBV7-2,TGTGCCAGCAGCCTGAGACTAGCTCCCTACGAGCAGTACTTC,CASSLRLAPYEQYF
TRBJ1-2,-,-,TRBV19,TGTGCCAGTACCCAATCGCACCGCCCCGGCAGGGAATCTAACTATGGCTACACCTTC,CASTQSHRPGRESNYGYTF
TRBJ1-2,-,once,TRBV19,TGTGCCAGTAGCCACAGGGCGCTTGGAACCTACACCTTC,CASSHRALGTYTF
TRBJ2-7,TRBD2,-,TRBV7-9,TGTGCCAGCAGCGATAGACTAGCGGGAGTCAGATCCTACGAGCAGTACTTC,CASSDRLAGVRSYEQYF
TRBJ2-5,-,-,TRBV28,TGTGCCAGCAGTTTCCGGACAGCGCAAGAGACCCAGTACTTC,CASSFRTAQETQYF
TRBJ1-1,-,few,TRBV27,TGTGCCAGCAGTCCTCGTGAGAGCCAGGGGACTGAAGCTTTCTTT,CASSPRESQGTEAFF
TRBJ2-3,-,-,TRBV9,TGTGCCAGCAGCGCCTATATTGTTGGTGCCGCAGATACGCAGTATTTT,CASSAYIVGAADTQYF
TRBJ2-4,-,-,TRBV9,TGTGCCAGCAGCGATTACCCGGGGCCCAAAAACATTCAGTACTTC,CASSDYPGPKNIQYF
TRBJ1-1,TRBD1,-,TRBV29-1,TGCAGCGGACAGGGGAGTATCCGGGGCACTGAAGCTTTCTTT,CSGQGSIRGTEAFF
TRBJ2-1,TRBD2,-,TRBV7-9,TGTGCCAGCAGCGGCGGGGGAGCGGGAGGTCGTGAATGGAATGAGCAGTTCTTC,CASSGGGAGGREWNEQFF
TRBJ1-2,-,-,TRBV9,TGTGCCAGCAGCGCCGACCGGGCCAGGTTCTATGGCTACACCTTC,CASSADRARFYGYTF
TRBJ2-3,-,-,TRBV28,TGTGCCAGCAGTTGGGTTATCACAGATACGCAGTATTTT,CASSWVITDTQYF
TRBJ1-2,TRBD1,once,TRBV29-1,TGCAGCGTGCCGACAGGGGGGTATGGCTACACCTTC,CSVPTGGYGYTF
TRBJ1-2,-,-,TRBV6-6,TGTGCCAGCAGTTATTACTATGCAGGGGATAGCTATGGCTACACCTTC,CASSYYYAGDSYGYTF
TRBJ1-1,-,-,TRBV7-9,TGTGCCAGCATAGGAGGTAGGGACACTGAAGCTTTCTTT,CASIGGRDTEAFF
TRBJ1-5,-,few,TRBV27,TGTGCCAGCAGTTTATATCGAGGGAATCAGCCCCAGCATTTT,CASSLYRGNQPQHF
TRBJ2-1,-,-,TRBV4-1,TGCGCCAGCAGCCAAGATTCCGGGACCCTACTATACAATGAGCAGTTCTTC,CASSQDSGTLLYNEQFF
TRBJ1-2,-,-,TRBV14,TGTGCCAGCAGCCCCCCGGCGGGGGGCATCTATGGCTACACCTTC,CASSPPAGGIYGYTF
TRBJ2-1,-,once,TRBV6-5,TGTGCCAGCAGTTACGTCGGAGAAAGGGGTGAGCAGTTCTTC,CASSYVGERGEQFF
TRBJ2-3,-,-,TRBV6-6,TGTGCCAGCATCTCAGGGGCCCTCACAGATACGCAGTATTTT,CASISGALTDTQYF
TRBJ2-3,-,-,TRBV7-8,TGTGCCAGCAGCTCCCCTAGGGGAAGCGGCCTAAGCACAGATACGCAGTATTTT,CASSSPRGSGLSTDTQYF
TRBJ2-1,-,-,TRBV9,TGTGCCAGCAGCGCACTTGCGGCTATTTACAATGAGCAGTTCTTC,CASSALAAIYNEQFF
TRBJ2-6,TRBD1,few,TRBV28,TGTGCCAGCAGTTACAGGGGCCCTGGGGCCAACGTCCTGACTTTC,CASSYRGPGANVLTF
TRBJ2-7,TRBD2,-,TRBV28,TGTGCCAGCAGTTTAGGAACTAGCGGCTACGAGCAGTACTTC,CASSLGTSGYEQYF
TRBJ1-2,-,-,TRBV4-1,TGCGCCAGCAGCCCCTACCCCGGCCAGAGTAACTATGGCTACACCTTC,CASSPYPGQSNYGYTF
TRBJ2-5,TRBD1,-,TRBV27,TGTGCCAGCAGTTTTCTACCTCGGACAGGGGGCCTTCGGGAGACCCAGTACTTC,CASSFLPRTGGLRETQYF
TRBJ2-7,-,-,TRBV30,TGTGCCTGGAGTTCCAGCGGCGACGAGCAGTACTTC,CAWSSSGDEQYF
TRBJ2-2,TRBD2,-,TRBV7-9,TGTGCCAGCAGCTCCCTAGCGGGAGCGAACACCGGGGAGCTGTTTTTT,CASSSLAGANTGELFF
TRBJ2-7,-,-,TRBV6-1,TGTGCCAGCAGTGAAAGAGCCGACCTCCGCACCTACGAGCAGTACTTC,CASSERADLRTYEQYF
TRBJ2-6,-,-,TRBV28,TGTGCCAGCAGTTTTCTTATATCGGCAGCAGTCTCTGGGGCCAACGTCCTGACTTTC,CASSFLISAAVSGANVLTF
TRBJ2-3,TRBD2,-,TRBV10-2,TGCGCCAGCATTCGCGGACTAGCACGTGATACGCAGTATTTT,CASIRGLARDTQYF
TRBJ2-2,TRBD1,-,TRBV9,TGTGCCAGCAGCGTAGACAACAGGGGCCCTACCGGGGAGCTGTTTTTT,CASSVDNRGPTGELFF
TRBJ2-7,TRBD1,-,TRBV28,TGTGCCAGCAGTTTATGGTTAGACAGGGTTGGCGAGCAGTACTTC,CASSLWLDRVGEQYF
TRBJ2-2,TRBD2,-,TRBV4-1,TGCGCCAGCAGCCAAGATCCACTAGCGGGAGGTTGGACCGGGGAGCTGTTTTTT,CASSQDPLAGGWTGELFF
TRBJ2-7,-,few,TRBV27,TGTGCCACCCGGGTCGGCAGGGTGTCCTACGAGCAGTACTTC,CATRVGRVSYEQYF
TRBJ1-1,-,-,TRBV30,TGTGCCTGGAGTGTATCGGTCACTGAAGCTTTCTTT,CAWSVSVTEAFF
TRBJ1-2,-,-,TRBV4-2,TGTGCCAGCAGCGATAGGACATCTAACTATGGCTACACCTTC,CASSDRTSNYGYTF
TRBJ2-7,-,-,TRBV4-3,TGCGCCAGCAGCCAAGGCCACGGGTACGAGCAGTACTTC,CASSQGHGYEQYF
TRBJ2-7,-,-,TRBV5-8,TGTGCCAGCAGCCCCCTCATCTCCTACGAGCAGTACTTC,CASSPLISYEQYF
TRBJ2-7,-,-,TRBV28,TGTGCCACAGATGACAGACTCTACGAGCAGTACTTC,CATDDRLYEQYF
TRBJ2-5,TRBD2,-,TRBV6-5,TGTGCCAGCAAGGGACTAGCGGGAGCACAAGAGACCCAGTACTTC,CASKGLAGAQETQYF